This TCR beta chain was profiled in a study of CD8+CD57+ T cells in acquired aplastic anemia. Patients included in sequencing had previously demonstrated CD8+CD57+ cell expansion by flow cytometry. CDR3 and TCR beta VDJ profiling relied on a genomic DNA template. From the reads, TCRdb called clonotypes with MiXCR, one entry per CDR3 protein. Of approximately 300,000 distinct CDR3 sequences in the sample, under 65% are singletons; the top ten hold 1.3%. Trimming cost V 9 bases and J 1 base, with 24 bases left between them. The CDR3 spans 17 residues. Per the germline V gene, CDR1 is SGHTA and CDR2 is FQGNSA.

This sequence originates from a human donor with aplastic anemia. Sequences were obtained from sorted CD4+, CD8+, or CD8+CD57+ T cells (not recorded which) from PBMCs. The rearrangement links TRBV7-2 to TRBJ1-1; D is uncertain. The CDR3 loop reads CASSITVGASSNTEAFF. CDR3 coding DNA: TGTGCCAGTAGTATCACAGTCGGCGCGTCGTCGAACACTGAAGCTTTCTTT.